Listed here is a single T cell receptor (beta chain). The method was immunoSEQ multiplex PCR; TCRdb's version includes in-frame clones alone and lacks a portion of them. The table shows about 87,000 clones, with approximately 92% occurring only once. V lost 3 bases and J 7 bases, leaving 9 bases between the germline ends. In germline, CDR1 is LNHDA, CDR2 SQIVND (reference sequence). This CDR3 contains 13 residues. The sample belongs to a study of T cell changes during pregnancy in multiple sclerosis. Sequenced here: peripheral blood, sampled in the third trimester of pregnancy. The V and J genes are TRBV19 and TRBJ2-2; D gene unclear. The origin of this receptor is a female donor in good health, enrolled as a control in a pregnancy study. The CDR3 DNA sequence: TGTGCCAGTAGTATCACATCAGGCGGGGAGCTGTTTTTT. Amino acids: CASSITSGGELFF.